This entry lists 9 T cell receptor beta chains sequenced from one sample in a study of blood T cell repertoires in COVID-19. The repertoire was sequenced with immunoSEQ multiplex PCR; TCRdb's copy has only in-frame clones and lacks some. The table has 200,000 to 300,000 clones, 86% seen once. Sequencing was performed on PBMCs or T cells enriched from blood (not recorded which). The receptor source for this set is a woman aged 40-49 years with acute COVID-19.

The V gene is TRBV9, the J gene TRBJ2-7, with 9 positions matching TRBD1. The CDR3 runs to 15 residues. Germline-derived CDR1 and CDR2 are SGDLS and YYNGEE. The V segment lost 0 bases and the J segment 3 bases; nucleotides outside the gene matches: 4. The CDR3, as DNA: TGTGCCAGCAGCGTAGGCGGGGGACAGGGCTACGAGCAGTACTTC. This encodes CASSVGGGQGYEQYF. The full variable domain, its missing parts supplied by reference TRBV9 and TRBJ2-7, is DSGVTQTPKHLITATGQRVTLRCSPRSGDLSVYWYQQSLDQGLQFLIQYYNGEERAKGNILERFSAQQFPDLHSELNLSSLELGDSALYFCASSVGGGQGYEQYFGPGTRLTVT.

The chain employs TRBV5-1 and TRBJ2-1, with D tentatively TRBD1 (6 bases). V shed 1 base and J shed 0 bases, with 11 bases lying between them. Germline CDR1 reads SGHRS; CDR2 reads YFSETQ. The CDR3 spans 16 residues. The CDR3 DNA sequence: TGCGCCAGCAGCTTGATAACAGGGAGCTCCTACAATGAGCAGTTCTTC. Translating it yields CASSLITGSSYNEQFF.

The gene calls are TRBV7-8 and TRBJ2-1; D is uncertain. The V and J ends lost 1 base and 4 bases respectively, with 5 bases between them. The CDR3 extends over 13 amino acids. In germline, CDR1 is SGHVS, CDR2 FQNEAQ. CDR3 nucleotides: TGTGCCAGCAGCTTAGGCAGGTACAATGAGCAGTTCTTC. Translated: CASSLGRYNEQFF.

This chain links TRBV7-9 with TRBJ2-1; 7 nucleotides line up with TRBD2. The CDR3 contains 15 residues. V was clipped by 2 bases and J by 4 bases; unmatched bases: 5. Germline values: CDR1 SEHNR, CDR2 FQNEAQ (reference sequence). This chain's CDR3 is CASSLTGGPYNEQFF. The DNA for the CDR3 is TGTGCCAGCAGCTTAACGGGAGGTCCTTACAATGAGCAGTTCTTC.

This clone was picked up one time. V is TRBV2 and J is TRBJ2-1, with TRBD1 identical over 9 bases. The CDR3 consists of 14 residues. V dropped 9 bases and J dropped 5; count of bases not matched to a gene: 8. CDR1 is SNHLY, CDR2 FYNNEI, per germline. CDR3 sequence reads: CASNTGTGNNEQFF. CDR3 DNA sequence: TGTGCCAGTAACACCGGGACAGGGAACAATGAGCAGTTCTTC.

Written as DNA, the CDR3 is TGTGCCAGCAGTGAAGGGGACAGTGCCTCCTACGAGCAGTACTTC. It codes for CASSEGDSASYEQYF. This chain joins TRBV2 and TRBJ2-7; 7 nucleotides agree with TRBD1. Germline V CDR1 and CDR2: SNHLY, FYNNEI. This CDR3 is built from 15 residues. The junction had 3 bases not matched to a gene; V was cut back by 1 base and J by 0 bases.

J is TRBJ2-1 and V is TRBV28; TRBD2 aligns across 14 bases. The CDR3 runs to 16 residues. CDR1 MDHEN and CDR2 SYDVKM come from the germline V gene. Trimming removed 5 bases from V and 7 bases from J; junction bases left unmatched: 7. The CDR3 coding sequence is TGTGCCAGCAGTACCAGGACTAGCGGGAGGACTAATGAGCAGTTCTTC. Protein: CASSTRTSGRTNEQFF.

The J gene is TRBJ1-5, the V gene TRBV19; 10 bases are shared with TRBD1. The CDR3 contains 16 residues. The V gene end was trimmed by 6 bases and the J gene end by 2 bases; junction bases not matched to a gene: 7. Germline assignment: CDR1 LNHDA and CDR2 SQIVND (reference sequence). This chain's CDR3 is CASSDRGPPGNQPQHF. The CDR3 DNA reads as TGTGCCAGTAGCGACAGGGGGCCACCCGGCAATCAGCCCCAGCATTTT.

The table lists this clone with a count of one. This rearrangement joins TRBV18 to TRBJ2-5; 15 bases match TRBD2. V shed 3 bases and J 3 bases; nucleotides not matched to a gene: 2. The CDR3 extends over 16 amino acids. Germline CDR1 reads KGHSH; CDR2 reads LQKENI. DNA for the CDR3: TGTGCCAGCTCACCTGGACTAGCGGGAGGGGAAGAGACCCAGTACTTC. This translates into CASSPGLAGGEETQYF.